This TCR beta chain came from a study of T cell repertoires in cytomegalovirus infection. About the research overall: Shared public TCR beta signatures pointed to both CMV infection and a matching HLA type.

The V end lost 8 bases, the J end lost 2 bases, and 14 bases lay between the germline ends. Germline CDR1 and CDR2: DFQATT and SNEGSKA (reference sequence). The CDR3 contains 13 residues. MiXCR, applied by TCRdb to the reads, yields one record per CDR3 protein. This table has nearly 650,000 distinct CDR3 sequences, 20% to 25% appearing once. General study points: Across the ex vivo response, the dominant clonotypes were HLA-C-restricted CMV-specific TCR beta clonotypes. Carriers of CMV plus the relevant HLA were identified by cumulative public TCR beta family frequency.

A few counts support this clonotype. The antigen remains unidentified. The rearrangement joins TRBV20-1 to TRBJ2-3; no definite D call. The sample comprised CD8+ T cells from PBMCs. The clonotype was recovered from a human donor in good health (CMV status not recorded). Some clones in this sample may be carry-over from other donors' samples. This CDR3 reads CSPLNLFTDTQYF. CDR3 nucleotides: TGCAGTCCATTGAATCTGTTCACAGATACGCAGTATTTT.